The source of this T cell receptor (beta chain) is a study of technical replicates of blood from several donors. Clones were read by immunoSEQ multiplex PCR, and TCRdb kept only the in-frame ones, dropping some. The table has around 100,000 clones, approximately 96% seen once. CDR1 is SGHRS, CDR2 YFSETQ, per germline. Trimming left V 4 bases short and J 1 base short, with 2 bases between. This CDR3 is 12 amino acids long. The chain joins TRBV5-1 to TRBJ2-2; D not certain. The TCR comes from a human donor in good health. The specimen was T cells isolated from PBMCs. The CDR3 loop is CASSLNTGELFF. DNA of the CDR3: TGCGCCAGCAGCCTGAACACCGGGGAGCTGTTTTTT. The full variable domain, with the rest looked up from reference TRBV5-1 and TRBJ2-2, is KAGVTQTPRYLIKTRGQQVTLSCSPISGHRSVSWYQQTPGQGLQFLFEYFSETQRNKGNFPGRFSGRQFSNSRSEMNVSTLELGDSALYLCASSLNTGELFFGEGSRLTVL.